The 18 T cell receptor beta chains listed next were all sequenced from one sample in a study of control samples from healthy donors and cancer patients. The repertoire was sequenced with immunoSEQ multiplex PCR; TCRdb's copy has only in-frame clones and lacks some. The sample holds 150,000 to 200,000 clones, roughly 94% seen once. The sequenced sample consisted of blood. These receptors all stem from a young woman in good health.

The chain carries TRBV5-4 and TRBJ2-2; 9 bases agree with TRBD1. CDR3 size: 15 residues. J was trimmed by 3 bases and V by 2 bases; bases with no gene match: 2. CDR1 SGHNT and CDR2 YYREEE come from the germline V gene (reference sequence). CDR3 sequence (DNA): TGTGCCAGCAGCTTCCGGGACAGGGACACCGGGGAGCTGTTTTTT. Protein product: CASSFRDRDTGELFF.

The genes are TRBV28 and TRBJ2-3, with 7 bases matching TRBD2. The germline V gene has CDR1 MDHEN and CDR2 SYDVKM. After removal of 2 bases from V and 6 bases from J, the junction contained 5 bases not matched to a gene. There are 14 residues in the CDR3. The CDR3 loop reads CASSLGAGADTQYF. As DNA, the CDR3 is TGTGCCAGCAGTTTAGGGGCGGGAGCTGATACGCAGTATTTT.

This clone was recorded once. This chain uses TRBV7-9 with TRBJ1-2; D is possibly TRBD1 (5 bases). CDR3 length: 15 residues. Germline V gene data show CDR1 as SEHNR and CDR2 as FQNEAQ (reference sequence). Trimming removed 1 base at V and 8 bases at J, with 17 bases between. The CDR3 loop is CASSLVSQGKDGYTF. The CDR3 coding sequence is TGTGCCAGCAGCTTAGTGTCCCAGGGAAAGGACGGCTACACCTTC.

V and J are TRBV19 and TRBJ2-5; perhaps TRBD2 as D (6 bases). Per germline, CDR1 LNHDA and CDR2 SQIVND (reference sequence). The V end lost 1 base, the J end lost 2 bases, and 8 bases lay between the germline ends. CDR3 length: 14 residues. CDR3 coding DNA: TGTGCCAGTAGTATAGTGGCGGGACAAGAGACCCAGTACTTC. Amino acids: CASSIVAGQETQYF.

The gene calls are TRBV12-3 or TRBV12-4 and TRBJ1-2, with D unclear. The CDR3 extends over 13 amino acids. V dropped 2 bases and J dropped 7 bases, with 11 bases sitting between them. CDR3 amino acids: CASSLSDHSGYTF. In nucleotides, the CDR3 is TGTGCCAGCAGTTTATCGGACCATTCTGGCTACACCTTC.

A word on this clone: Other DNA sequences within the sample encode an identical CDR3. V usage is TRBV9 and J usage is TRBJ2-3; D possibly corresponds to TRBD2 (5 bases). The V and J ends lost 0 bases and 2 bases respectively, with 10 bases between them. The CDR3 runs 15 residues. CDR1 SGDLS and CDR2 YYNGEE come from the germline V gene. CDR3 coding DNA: TGTGCCAGCAGCGTAGAGGGAGCGGACACAGATACGCAGTATTTT. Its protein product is CASSVEGADTDTQYF.

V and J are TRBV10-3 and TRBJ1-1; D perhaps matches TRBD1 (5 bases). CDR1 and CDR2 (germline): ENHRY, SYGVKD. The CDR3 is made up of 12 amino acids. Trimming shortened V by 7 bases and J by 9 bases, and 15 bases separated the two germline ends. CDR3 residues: CAIKGPSEQAFF. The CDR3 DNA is TGTGCCATCAAGGGACCGAGCGAACAAGCTTTCTTT.

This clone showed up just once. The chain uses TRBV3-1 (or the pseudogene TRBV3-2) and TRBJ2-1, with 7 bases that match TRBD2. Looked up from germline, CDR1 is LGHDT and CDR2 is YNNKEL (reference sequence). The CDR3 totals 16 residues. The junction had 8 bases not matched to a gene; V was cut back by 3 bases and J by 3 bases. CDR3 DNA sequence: TGTGCCAGCAGCCACCCTGGGACTACGCACTACAATGAGCAGTTCTTC. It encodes CASSHPGTTHYNEQFF.

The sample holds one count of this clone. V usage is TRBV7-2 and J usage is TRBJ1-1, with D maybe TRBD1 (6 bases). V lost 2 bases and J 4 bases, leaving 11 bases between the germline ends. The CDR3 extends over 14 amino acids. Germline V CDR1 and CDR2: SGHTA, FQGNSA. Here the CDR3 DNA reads TGTGCCAGCAGCTTAAACAGGGAGGGCACTGAAGCTTTCTTT. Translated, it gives CASSLNREGTEAFF. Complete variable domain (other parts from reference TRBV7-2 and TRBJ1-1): GAGVSQSPSNKVTEKGKDVELRCDPISGHTALYWYRQSLGQGLEFLIYFQGNSAPDKSGLPSDRFSAERTGGSVSTLTIQRTQQEDSAVYLCASSLNREGTEAFFGQGTRLTVV.

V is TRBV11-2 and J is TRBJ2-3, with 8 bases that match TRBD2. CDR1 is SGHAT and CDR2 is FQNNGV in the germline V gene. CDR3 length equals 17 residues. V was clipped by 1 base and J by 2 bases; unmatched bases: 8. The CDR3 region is CASSLAPLAGTTDTQYF. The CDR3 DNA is TGTGCCAGCAGCTTAGCCCCCCTAGCGGGTACCACAGATACGCAGTATTTT.

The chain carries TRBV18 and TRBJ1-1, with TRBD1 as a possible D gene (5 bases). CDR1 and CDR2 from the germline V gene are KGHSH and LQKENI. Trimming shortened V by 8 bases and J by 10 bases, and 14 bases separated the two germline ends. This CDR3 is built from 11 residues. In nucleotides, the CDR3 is TGTGCCAGCGCGCAACAGGCTCCAGCTTTCTTT. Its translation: CASAQQAPAFF.

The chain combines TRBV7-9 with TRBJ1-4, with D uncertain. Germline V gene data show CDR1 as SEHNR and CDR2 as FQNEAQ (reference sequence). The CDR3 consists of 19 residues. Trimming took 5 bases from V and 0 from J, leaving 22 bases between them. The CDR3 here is CASSHLTSTLLATNEKLFF. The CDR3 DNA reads TGTGCCAGCAGCCATCTCACCTCGACTCTCCTCGCAACTAATGAAAAACTGTTTTTT.

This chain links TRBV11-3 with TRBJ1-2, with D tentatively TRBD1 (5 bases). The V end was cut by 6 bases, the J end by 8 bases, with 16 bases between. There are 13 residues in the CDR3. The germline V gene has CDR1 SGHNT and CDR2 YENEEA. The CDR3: CASSWDGVKGYTF. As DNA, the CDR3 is TGTGCCAGCAGTTGGGACGGGGTTAAAGGCTACACCTTC.

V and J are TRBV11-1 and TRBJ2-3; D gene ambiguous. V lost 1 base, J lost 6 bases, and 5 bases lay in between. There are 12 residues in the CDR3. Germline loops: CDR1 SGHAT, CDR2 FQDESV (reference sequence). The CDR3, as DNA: TGTGCCAGCAGCTTAGAGGCCGATACGCAGTATTTT. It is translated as CASSLEADTQYF.

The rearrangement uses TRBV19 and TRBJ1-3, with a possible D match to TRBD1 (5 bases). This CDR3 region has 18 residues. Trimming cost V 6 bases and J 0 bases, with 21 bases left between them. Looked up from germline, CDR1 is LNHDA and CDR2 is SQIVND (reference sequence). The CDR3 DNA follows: TGTGCCAGTAGCCCACCGGCGGGGGACCTGCACTCTGGAAACACCATATATTTT. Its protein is CASSPPAGDLHSGNTIYF.

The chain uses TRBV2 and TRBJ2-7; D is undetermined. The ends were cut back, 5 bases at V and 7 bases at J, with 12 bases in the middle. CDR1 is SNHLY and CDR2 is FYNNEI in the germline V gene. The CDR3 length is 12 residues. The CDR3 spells CASSLARNEQYF. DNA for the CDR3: TGTGCCAGCAGTTTAGCCAGAAATGAGCAGTACTTC.

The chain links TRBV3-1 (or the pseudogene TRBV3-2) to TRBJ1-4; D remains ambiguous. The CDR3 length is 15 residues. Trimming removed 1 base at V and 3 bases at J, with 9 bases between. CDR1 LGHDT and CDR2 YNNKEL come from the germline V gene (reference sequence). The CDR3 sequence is CASSQGGDANEKLFF. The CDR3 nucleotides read TGTGCCAGCAGCCAAGGCGGCGACGCTAATGAAAAACTGTTTTTT.

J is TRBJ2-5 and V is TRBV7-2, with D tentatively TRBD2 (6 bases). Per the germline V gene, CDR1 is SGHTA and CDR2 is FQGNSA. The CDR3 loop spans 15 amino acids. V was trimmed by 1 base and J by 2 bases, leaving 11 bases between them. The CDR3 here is CASSLGGTAQETQYF. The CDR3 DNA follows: TGTGCCAGCAGCTTAGGGGGGACTGCGCAAGAGACCCAGTACTTC.